This entry lists 27 T cell receptor beta chains sequenced from one sample in a study of T cell responses to AZD1222 COVID-19 vaccine. Only in-frame clones appear in the TCRdb table, and some are missing; sequencing was by immunoSEQ multiplex PCR. The data contain over 150,000 clones, about 92% of them singletons. Sequencing was performed on peripheral blood, taken on day 0 of AZD1222 vaccination. The origin of the receptors is an adult in good health.

The chain employs TRBV10-3 and TRBJ2-2, with D perhaps matching TRBD1 or TRBD2 (5 bases each). Trimming stripped 6 bases from V and 1 base from J, with 12 bases between. Germline V gene data show CDR1 as ENHRY and CDR2 as SYGVKD. This CDR3 spans 15 amino acids. The CDR3 region is CAIRPGTGNTGELFF. The CDR3 bases are TGTGCCATCAGACCCGGGACGGGGAACACCGGGGAGCTGTTTTTT.

The V gene is TRBV7-9, the J gene TRBJ1-1; D unclear. The CDR3 is 13 amino acids. Trimming took off 5 bases at V and 8 bases at J, with 15 bases between the two ends. The germline V gene has CDR1 SEHNR and CDR2 FQNEAQ (reference sequence). CDR3 nucleotides: TGTGCCAGCAGCCCCCCCTCTAGGTGGGAAGCTTTCTTT. Translated: CASSPPSRWEAFF.

V is TRBV6-5 and J is TRBJ2-7; TRBD1 aligns across 9 bases. V dropped 4 bases and J dropped 7; count of bases not matched to a gene: 8. The CDR3 length is 14 residues. Germline V lookup: CDR1 MNHEY, CDR2 SVGAGI. Here the CDR3 reads CASSSIGTGREQYF. DNA for the CDR3: TGTGCCAGCAGTTCGATCGGGACAGGGAGGGAGCAGTACTTC.

The V call is TRBV27, the J call TRBJ1-1; no clear D gene. The CDR3 contains 13 residues. The germline gives CDR1 MNHEY, CDR2 SMNVEV (reference sequence). V was trimmed by 8 bases and J by 1 base, leaving 11 bases between them. CDR3 sequence (DNA): TGTGCCAGCCTCGGACTGGAGAACACTGAAGCTTTCTTT. This translates into CASLGLENTEAFF.

The chain joins TRBV30 to TRBJ1-1; D is ambiguous. CDR1 is GTSNPN and CDR2 is SVGIG in the germline V gene (reference sequence). This CDR3 is built from 11 residues. Trimming pared 0 bases from V and 10 bases from J, leaving 9 bases between. As DNA, the CDR3 is TGTGCCTGGAGTGTAGCCGCGGCAGCTTTCTTT. This translates into CAWSVAAAAFF. Variable domain in full (rest from reference TRBV30 and TRBJ1-1): SQTIHQWPATLVQPVGSPLSLECTVEGTSNPNLYWYRQAAGRGLQLLFYSVGIGQISSEVPQNLSASRPQDRQFILSSKKLLLSDSGFYLCAWSVAAAAFFGQGTRLTVV.

CDR3 residues: CASSLGGPYNEQFF. As DNA, the CDR3 is TGTGCCAGCAGTTTAGGGGGTCCGTACAATGAGCAGTTCTTC. The chain joins TRBV27 to TRBJ2-1; perhaps D is TRBD1 or TRBD2 (5 bases each). Deletions cut 2 bases from V and 4 bases from J, with 9 bases between. This CDR3 contains 14 residues. CDR1 MNHEY and CDR2 SMNVEV come from the germline V gene (reference sequence).

The rearrangement links TRBV9 to TRBJ1-1, with 9 bases fitting TRBD1. V dropped 6 bases and J dropped 1; count of bases not matched to a gene: 10. The CDR3 consists of 16 residues. From germline, CDR1 is SGDLS and CDR2 YYNGEE. CDR3 nucleotides: TGTGCCAGCAACCTAGGAGGGACAGGGAGGAACACTGAAGCTTTCTTT. Protein product: CASNLGGTGRNTEAFF.

The gene calls are TRBV19 and TRBJ2-2, with D possibly matching TRBD2 (6 bases). The CDR3 runs to 14 residues. From germline, CDR1 is LNHDA and CDR2 SQIVND (reference sequence). With 3 bases removed from V and 4 bases from J, the gap between germline ends came to 9 bases. Here the CDR3 reads CASSIAGPTGELFF. The CDR3 DNA reads TGTGCCAGTAGTATCGCGGGGCCCACCGGGGAGCTGTTTTTT.

The gene calls are TRBV7-9 and TRBJ2-7, with D perhaps matching TRBD2 (6 bases). There are 15 residues in the CDR3. Trimming removed 4 bases at V and 2 bases at J, with 15 bases between. Germline V gene lookup returns CDR1 SEHNR and CDR2 FQNEAQ (reference sequence). CDR3 bases: TGTGCCAGCAGCTCGGGGCCGGGGGAAACCTACGAGCAGTACTTC. Its protein is CASSSGPGETYEQYF.

The rearrangement uses TRBV6-4 and TRBJ1-5, with D possibly matching TRBD1 (5 bases). In germline, CDR1 is MRHNA, CDR2 SNTAGT. The V and J ends lost 2 bases and 6 bases respectively, with 17 bases between them. The CDR3 spans 16 residues. CDR3 in amino acids: CASSDPAGVQGQPQHF. CDR3 nucleotides: TGTGCCAGCAGTGACCCGGCGGGGGTTCAGGGTCAGCCCCAGCATTTT.

The chain links TRBV28 to TRBJ1-6; D is possibly TRBD1 (6 bases). The germline CDR1 and CDR2 sequences are MDHEN and SYDVKM. The CDR3 sequence is 19 residues long. The V end lost 3 bases, the J end lost 0 bases, and 18 bases lay between the germline ends. This CDR3 is CASSLSRGRRASYNSPLHF. Here the CDR3 DNA reads TGTGCCAGCAGTTTGAGCAGGGGAAGAAGGGCCTCCTATAATTCACCCCTCCACTTT.

The rearrangement joins TRBV4-1 to TRBJ1-4; TRBD1 matches 7 bases. This CDR3 contains 16 residues. After removal of 0 bases from V and 8 bases from J, the junction contained 9 bases not matched to a gene. Germline loops: CDR1 MGHRA, CDR2 YSYEKL. DNA of the CDR3: TGCGCCAGCAGCCAAGATCAGAACAGGGGCAAAGAAAAACTGTTTTTT. Protein sequence: CASSQDQNRGKEKLFF.

The chain employs TRBV7-8 and TRBJ1-1; 7 bases are shared with TRBD1. CDR1 and CDR2 from the germline V gene are SGHVS and FQNEAQ. This CDR3 is built from 15 residues. V was pared by 5 bases and J by 4 bases, with 10 bases of the junction left unmatched. The CDR3 reads CASSPRRGRGTEAFF. Written as DNA, the CDR3 is TGTGCCAGCAGCCCTAGAAGGGGGCGCGGCACTGAAGCTTTCTTT.

DNA for the CDR3: TGCAGCGCCGGTCCCGGACAGGGGACAGATACGCAGTATTTT. Its protein product is CSAGPGQGTDTQYF. The V and J genes are TRBV29-1 and TRBJ2-3; 9 nucleotides line up with TRBD1. After removal of 7 bases from V and 3 bases from J, the junction contained 8 bases not matched to a gene. The CDR3 has 14 amino acids. Germline V gene lookup returns CDR1 SQVTM and CDR2 ANQGSEA.

This chain links TRBV11-2 with TRBJ2-1, with 12 bases lining up with TRBD2. V dropped 5 bases and J dropped 9; count of bases not matched to a gene: 17. The CDR3 totals 18 residues. Germline CDR1 SGHAT, CDR2 FQNNGV. CDR3 in DNA: TGTGCCAGCAGCCCGGGACTAGCGGGCAGAGCGGGTGGAAGTGAGCAGTTCTTC. This encodes CASSPGLAGRAGGSEQFF.

The rearrangement joins TRBV4-2 to TRBJ1-1; the D gene is possibly TRBD1 (6 bases). V was shortened by 4 bases and J by 1 base, with 10 bases between the two germline ends. The CDR3 consists of 14 residues. Germline V gene data show CDR1 as LGHNA and CDR2 as YNFKEQ. For the CDR3, the DNA is TGTGCCAGCAGCCCCGGGACATCGAACACTGAAGCTTTCTTT. It translates to CASSPGTSNTEAFF.

The rearrangement uses TRBV7-9 and TRBJ2-1; 9 bases match TRBD2. CDR3 length: 16 residues. The germline V gene encodes CDR1 SEHNR and CDR2 FQNEAQ (reference sequence). Unmatched junction bases numbered 5, after V lost 1 base and J lost 4 bases. CDR3 region: CASSLGASGTYNEQFF. In DNA, the CDR3 is TGTGCCAGCAGCTTAGGTGCTAGCGGGACTTACAATGAGCAGTTCTTC. Complete variable domain (other parts from reference TRBV7-9 and TRBJ2-1): DTGVSQNPRHKITKRGQNVTFRCDPISEHNRLYWYRQTLGQGPEFLTYFQNEAQLEKSRLLSDRFSAERPKGSFSTLEIQRTEQGDSAMYLCASSLGASGTYNEQFFGPGTRLTVL.

The chain has TRBV6-6 and TRBJ1-4; unclear D gene. Germline loops: CDR1 MNHNY, CDR2 SVGAGI (reference sequence). The CDR3 has 16 residues. Trimming shortened V by 6 bases and J by 0 bases, and 14 bases separated the two germline ends. Written as DNA, the CDR3 is TGTGCCAGCAGCCGCGTTGAGCGGACAACTAATGAAAAACTGTTTTTT. Translation: CASSRVERTTNEKLFF.

The CDR3 region has the DNA TGTGCCAGTAGTTCCCTTGAAAGCGGGAGGGCATTTGGAAGGGATGAGCAGTTCTTC. Its translation: CASSSLESGRAFGRDEQFF. The chain is built from TRBV19 and TRBJ2-1; 10 bases fit TRBD2. This CDR3 is built from 19 residues. Germline V gene sequence: CDR1 LNHDA, CDR2 SQIVND (reference sequence). V trimming: 5 bases; J trimming: 8 bases; junction bases outside the gene matches: 21.

The V gene is TRBV7-9, the J gene TRBJ1-1; TRBD1 agrees at 9 bases. Germline values: CDR1 SEHNR, CDR2 FQNEAQ (reference sequence). The J segment lost 0 bases and the V segment lost 5 bases, leaving 7 bases of the junction unmatched. The CDR3 is 16 residues long. The CDR3 here is CASSPGTGIMNTEAFF. Here the CDR3 DNA reads TGTGCCAGCAGCCCGGGGACAGGGATTATGAACACTGAAGCTTTCTTT.

V usage is TRBV5-4 and J usage is TRBJ1-1, with D uncertain. This CDR3 spans 14 amino acids. V gave up 2 bases and J gave up 6 bases, with 14 bases separating them. Germline V gene sequence: CDR1 SGHNT, CDR2 YYREEE (reference sequence). CDR3 sequence reads: CASSLDRREPEAFF. The CDR3 DNA reads TGTGCCAGCAGCTTAGATCGACGAGAACCTGAAGCTTTCTTT.

This clone was detected once. The gene calls are TRBV7-9 and TRBJ1-4; D uncertain. The V gene lost 1 base and the J gene lost 6 bases, with 6 bases spanning the gap. CDR3 size: 13 residues. Germline V gene data show CDR1 as SEHNR and CDR2 as FQNEAQ (reference sequence). The CDR3 DNA follows: TGTGCCAGCAGCTTAGTATCCGATGAAAAACTGTTTTTT. This gives the protein CASSLVSDEKLFF.

The chain is built from TRBV7-8 and TRBJ2-7; D not certain. V gave up 5 bases and J gave up 4 bases, with 6 bases separating them. Germline CDR1 reads SGHVS; CDR2 reads FQNEAQ. The length of the CDR3 is 11 residues. DNA for the CDR3: TGTGCCAGCAGCCGTGGGTACGAGCAGTACTTC. Protein: CASSRGYEQYF. The whole variable domain, remainder taken from reference TRBV7-8 and TRBJ2-7, is GAGVSQSPRYKVAKRGQDVALRCDPISGHVSLFWYQQALGQGPEFLTYFQNEAQLDKSGLPSDRFFAERPEGSVSTLKIQRTQQEDSAVYLCASSRGYEQYFGPGTRLTVT.

CDR3 residues: CASSLDNQPQHF. In DNA, the CDR3 is TGTGCCAGCAGTCTGGACAATCAGCCCCAGCATTTT. The V gene is TRBV12-3 or TRBV12-4, the J gene TRBJ1-5; D is unclear. The ends were cut back, 5 bases at V and 3 bases at J, with 5 bases in the middle. The CDR3 totals 12 residues.

The chain combines TRBV7-9 with TRBJ2-2; TRBD2 matches 9 bases. Germline-derived CDR1 and CDR2 are SEHNR and FQNEAQ (reference sequence). The CDR3 covers 16 residues. The junction had 10 bases not matched to a gene; V was cut back by 5 bases and J by 6 bases. DNA for the CDR3: TGTGCCAGCAGCCCATTTGCGGGAGGGTCCCCCGGGGAGCTGTTTTTT. This codes for CASSPFAGGSPGELFF.

This clone has just a few counts. V and J are TRBV29-1 and TRBJ1-1; D remains ambiguous. This CDR3 region has 12 residues. Germline lookup yields CDR1 SQVTM and CDR2 ANQGSEA. V shed 4 bases and J shed 4 bases, with 10 bases lying between them. The CDR3 region has the DNA TGCAGCGTTGTGGCTGTCAGCACTGAAGCTTTCTTT. Encoded protein: CSVVAVSTEAFF.

The chain recombines TRBV19 with TRBJ1-5; D may be TRBD1 (5 bases). The CDR3 runs 15 residues. Germline CDR1 and CDR2: LNHDA and SQIVND (reference sequence). V lost 3 bases to trimming and J lost 1 base, with 10 bases between them. The CDR3 sequence is CASSIQGWSNQPQHF. The DNA of the CDR3 is TGTGCCAGTAGTATTCAGGGTTGGAGCAATCAGCCCCAGCATTTT.